What follows is one T cell receptor (beta chain) and its context. Its target is not known. Germline-derived CDR1 and CDR2 are MNHNS and SASEGT. V lost 2 bases and J lost 2; bases outside the gene matches: 6. CDR3 length: 16 amino acids. The data were obtained in a study of glioma-infiltrating T cells after dendritic cell vaccination. Fresh-frozen tumor tissue and more than two years of survival data were available for all. General study results and limits: Longer survival after dendritic cell vaccination followed higher pretreatment TIL content. Complete blood and tumor specimen sets were limited to few patients.

Primers: 60 V beta forward and 13 J beta reverse. Only in-frame clones appear in the TCRdb table, and some are missing; sequencing was by immunoSEQ multiplex PCR. Seen here are around 97,000 clones, roughly 79% observed once, and the top ten hold less than 15%. V and J are TRBV6-1 and TRBJ2-3; 8 bases are a match to TRBD2. The sequenced sample was blood, obtained before dendritic cell vaccination. This clonotype originated in a human donor with glioblastoma. Written as DNA, the CDR3 is TGTGCCAGCAGTGAAAGAGGCGGGGGGCACACAGATACGCAGTATTTT. It yields the protein CASSERGGGHTDTQYF.